This T cell receptor (beta chain) came from a study of blood T cell repertoires in COVID-19. The overall study: Whether acute or convalescent, the COVID-19 samples came from the United States, Italy and Spain. In each case, the material was cDNA or gDNA derived from T cells, B-cell-depleted T cells, or PBMCs.

The CDR3 consists of 15 residues. V was clipped by 1 base and J by 7 bases, with 13 bases between them. From germline, CDR1 is SEHNR and CDR2 FQNEAQ (reference sequence). Original processing methods: Amplification of reference gene primers was used by the study to estimate nucleated cell counts. The assay was immunoSEQ multiplex PCR, and TCRdb's table has in-frame clones only and misses some. V and J calls and clone size follow that table, whereas D and trimming were derived from the DNA. The sample includes under 130,000 clones, around 86% of them seen just once. The receptor was isolated from an elderly man with acute or convalescent COVID-19. The chain carries TRBV7-9 and TRBJ1-4; weak D call: TRBD1 (5 bases). The sequenced sample was peripheral blood. The CDR3 DNA sequence: TGTGCCAGCAGCTTAGAGGGGACTTGGGCTGAAAAACTGTTTTTT. It encodes CASSLEGTWAEKLFF.